A selection of T cell receptor beta chains follows, all from one sample in a study of OX40 agonist ivuxolimab in advanced cancers. Clones were read by immunoSEQ multiplex PCR, and TCRdb kept only the in-frame ones, dropping some. The sample holds 40,000 to 50,000 clones; just over 85% are singletons and the top ten take roughly 50%. This material consisted of CD4+ or CD8+ T cells sorted from blood, taken in a trial of the OX40 agonist ivuxolimab. These receptors were taken from an adult with an advanced solid tumor such as melanoma, head and neck, liver or kidney cancer. Each CDR3 is given with its conserved first and last residue. A D gene is named only where the DNA matches it firmly. Clone size is shown for a subset of rows, as once, few, many or a class of expanded clone.

CDR3nt: TGTGCCAGCAGCTTAGCTGGTGGGACTTTCTATGGCTACACCTTC; CDR3aa: CASSLAGGTFYGYTF; j_gene: TRBJ1-2; d_gene: NA; v_gene: TRBV7-8; abundance: once
CDR3nt: TGTGCCAGCACTTATTCCCTTAATCAGCCCCAGCATTTT; CDR3aa: CASTYSLNQPQHF; j_gene: TRBJ1-5; d_gene: NA; v_gene: TRBV27; abundance: NA
CDR3nt: TGTGCCAGCGCCGCTTGGGATACGCAGTATTTT; CDR3aa: CASAAWDTQYF; j_gene: TRBJ2-3; d_gene: NA; v_gene: TRBV9; abundance: NA
CDR3nt: TGTGCCTGGAGTGTACCCCAAACGCGGGTTGGGACCCAGTACTTC; CDR3aa: CAWSVPQTRVGTQYF; j_gene: TRBJ2-5; d_gene: NA; v_gene: TRBV30; abundance: NA
CDR3nt: TGTGCCAGCAGTTTACCTAGCGGCACAGATACGCAGTATTTT; CDR3aa: CASSLPSGTDTQYF; j_gene: TRBJ2-3; d_gene: NA; v_gene: TRBV28; abundance: NA
CDR3nt: TGCAGCGTTGACAAGGGTTACGAGCAGTACTTC; CDR3aa: CSVDKGYEQYF; j_gene: TRBJ2-7; d_gene: NA; v_gene: TRBV29-1; abundance: NA
CDR3nt: TGTGCCAGCAGTTTTGAAGGAAACACCATATATTTT; CDR3aa: CASSFEGNTIYF; j_gene: TRBJ1-3; d_gene: NA; v_gene: TRBV28; abundance: NA
CDR3nt: TGTGCCAGCAGCGGATTCCATCTGAACACCGGGGAGCTGTTTTTT; CDR3aa: CASSGFHLNTGELFF; j_gene: TRBJ2-2; d_gene: NA; v_gene: TRBV9; abundance: NA
CDR3nt: TGTGCCAGCAGCTTGTTCCGGGGCTCTGGGGCCAACGTCCTGACTTTC; CDR3aa: CASSLFRGSGANVLTF; j_gene: TRBJ2-6; d_gene: NA; v_gene: TRBV5-6; abundance: NA
CDR3nt: TGTGCCAGCAGACCTTCCACAGGGTTTACCTACACCTTC; CDR3aa: CASRPSTGFTYTF; j_gene: TRBJ1-2; d_gene: NA; v_gene: TRBV6-6; abundance: NA
CDR3nt: TGTGCCAGCAGCCCGGGAGGGAACAGGGCAAACACCATATATTTT; CDR3aa: CASSPGGNRANTIYF; j_gene: TRBJ1-3; d_gene: NA; v_gene: TRBV7-6; abundance: NA
CDR3nt: TGTGCCAGCAGTTGGCGTGATCAGCCCCAGCATTTT; CDR3aa: CASSWRDQPQHF; j_gene: TRBJ1-5; d_gene: NA; v_gene: TRBV21-1; abundance: NA
CDR3nt: TGTGCCAGCAGCTTATCAGGGGACCGGGGCAATGAGCAGTTCTTC; CDR3aa: CASSLSGDRGNEQFF; j_gene: TRBJ2-1; d_gene: NA; v_gene: TRBV7-3; abundance: NA
CDR3nt: TGCGCCAGCAGCCAGTCCGGGACAGGGTCTGGGGCCAACGTCCTGACTTTC; CDR3aa: CASSQSGTGSGANVLTF; j_gene: TRBJ2-6; d_gene: TRBD1; v_gene: TRBV4-1; abundance: NA
CDR3nt: TGTGCCAGTAGTATAAACTGGGGGGAGACCCAGTACTTC; CDR3aa: CASSINWGETQYF; j_gene: TRBJ2-5; d_gene: NA; v_gene: TRBV19; abundance: NA
CDR3nt: TGCGCCAGCAGCCAGGACAGGGCAGAGACCCAGTACTTC; CDR3aa: CASSQDRAETQYF; j_gene: TRBJ2-5; d_gene: TRBD1; v_gene: TRBV4-3; abundance: NA
CDR3nt: TGTGCCATCAGTGAGTCAGCCGGGGCAGGGGCCTACGAGCAGTACTTC; CDR3aa: CAISESAGAGAYEQYF; j_gene: TRBJ2-7; d_gene: NA; v_gene: TRBV10-3; abundance: NA
CDR3nt: TGCGCCAGCAGCTTGGTAAGCGGGAGGGCCTACAATGAGCAGTTCTTC; CDR3aa: CASSLVSGRAYNEQFF; j_gene: TRBJ2-1; d_gene: TRBD2; v_gene: TRBV5-1; abundance: NA
CDR3nt: TGTGCCAGCAGCTTAGGGGGAGGACTGCAAGAGACCCAGTACTTC; CDR3aa: CASSLGGGLQETQYF; j_gene: TRBJ2-5; d_gene: NA; v_gene: TRBV11-3; abundance: NA
CDR3nt: TGTGCCAGTAGACATAGTCAACAGGGGAATCAGCCCCAGCATTTT; CDR3aa: CASRHSQQGNQPQHF; j_gene: TRBJ1-5; d_gene: TRBD1; v_gene: TRBV19; abundance: few
CDR3nt: TGTGCCACCAGGACAGCCAACACTGAAGCTTTCTTT; CDR3aa: CATRTANTEAFF; j_gene: TRBJ1-1; d_gene: NA; v_gene: TRBV27; abundance: few
CDR3nt: TGTGCCGGGAGGGAGGTTGGAGAGACCCAGTACTTC; CDR3aa: CAGREVGETQYF; j_gene: TRBJ2-5; d_gene: TRBD2; v_gene: TRBV2; abundance: NA
CDR3nt: TGCGCCAGCAGCCGCAGGGGAAAAGCTTTCTTT; CDR3aa: CASSRRGKAFF; j_gene: TRBJ1-1; d_gene: NA; v_gene: TRBV5-1; abundance: NA
CDR3nt: TGTGCCAGCAGCTTAGCTTGGACAGGGGGCTTGGGCACTGAAGCTTTCTTT; CDR3aa: CASSLAWTGGLGTEAFF; j_gene: TRBJ1-1; d_gene: TRBD1; v_gene: TRBV7-9; abundance: NA
CDR3nt: TGTGCCAGCAGCTATCCCGGGGGAGGTCGACACGTCTATGGCTACACCTTC; CDR3aa: CASSYPGGGRHVYGYTF; j_gene: TRBJ1-2; d_gene: NA; v_gene: TRBV7-9; abundance: few
CDR3nt: TGTGCCAGTAGTATGACAGGGGGTCACTCTGGGGCCAACGTCCTGACTTTC; CDR3aa: CASSMTGGHSGANVLTF; j_gene: TRBJ2-6; d_gene: TRBD1; v_gene: TRBV19; abundance: NA
CDR3nt: TGTGCCAGCAGCTCTCGGCAGGGGGGGGAAAAACTGTTTTTT; CDR3aa: CASSSRQGGEKLFF; j_gene: TRBJ1-4; d_gene: TRBD1; v_gene: TRBV5-4; abundance: NA